The 27 T cell receptor beta chains reported below all come from one sample, sequenced in a study of control samples from healthy donors and cancer patients. Repertoires were generated with immunoSEQ multiplex PCR, while TCRdb's copy carries only in-frame clones and drops some. The table lists some 150,000 clones, approximately 96% of them singletons. The sequencing sample was made of blood. These receptors originate from a woman aged 30 to 39 in good health.

The rearrangement uses TRBV28 and TRBJ1-2, with D possibly being TRBD1 (5 bases). Trimming pared 7 bases from V and 0 bases from J, leaving 6 bases between. Germline V gives CDR1 MDHEN, CDR2 SYDVKM. The CDR3 consists of 12 residues. The CDR3, as DNA: TGTGCCAGCACGACAGCTAACTATGGCTACACCTTC. As protein: CASTTANYGYTF.

The gene calls are TRBV7-3 and TRBJ2-5; the match to TRBD1 covers 9 bases. Per the germline V gene, CDR1 is SGHTA and CDR2 is FQGTGA. The CDR3 runs to 15 residues. V shed 1 base, J shed 5 bases, and the junction held 5 bases outside the gene matches. CDR3 amino acids: CASSLSTGGAETQYF. The CDR3 DNA reads as TGTGCCAGCAGCTTAAGTACAGGGGGCGCGGAGACCCAGTACTTC.

The CDR3 spells CASSPSGGWNSPLHF. The CDR3 coding sequence is TGTGCCAGCAGCCCTTCGGGGGGGTGGAATTCACCCCTCCACTTT. The chain is built from TRBV14 and TRBJ1-6; D is perhaps TRBD1 (5 bases). This CDR3 spans 15 amino acids. The germline gives CDR1 SGHDN, CDR2 FVKESK. The V and J ends lost 4 bases and 7 bases respectively, with 14 bases between them.

The CDR3 loop is CASSFVGAGEQYF. CDR3 in DNA: TGTGCCAGCAGTTTCGTGGGGGCTGGCGAGCAGTACTTC. The chain is built from TRBV28 and TRBJ2-7; weak D call: TRBD1 (6 bases). CDR3 length: 13 residues. Germline CDR1 is MDHEN and CDR2 is SYDVKM. Deletions cut 3 bases from V and 6 bases from J, with 12 bases between.

The rearrangement links TRBV4-1 to TRBJ2-1, with TRBD2 matching 7 bases. Germline-derived CDR1 and CDR2 are MGHRA and YSYEKL. The CDR3 has 18 amino acids. With V trimmed by 4 bases and J by 0 bases, 12 bases remained unmatched. CDR3 sequence reads: CASSPEPPGLRSYNEQFF. The CDR3 nucleotides are TGCGCCAGCAGCCCAGAGCCCCCGGGACTACGCTCCTACAATGAGCAGTTCTTC.

The rearrangement uses TRBV2 and TRBJ2-7; D might be TRBD1 (5 bases). Trimming cost V 7 bases and J 2 bases, with 12 bases left between them. The germline CDR1 and CDR2 sequences are SNHLY and FYNNEI. The CDR3 contains 13 residues. The CDR3 DNA sequence: TGTGCCAGCACGATCCAGGGAACCTACGAGCAGTACTTC. Its translation is CASTIQGTYEQYF.

The DNA of the CDR3 is TGTGCCAGCTCACCACCTCGCCAGGGGCCGAACGTGAACACTGAAGCTTTCTTT. Its translation is CASSPPRQGPNVNTEAFF. The rearrangement joins TRBV18 to TRBJ1-1, with a weak D call TRBD1 (6 bases). The CDR3 length is 18 residues. The ends were cut back, 0 bases at V and 0 bases at J, with 17 bases in the middle. Germline V gene data show CDR1 as KGHSH and CDR2 as LQKENI.

The chain is built from TRBV14 and TRBJ2-1; 10 bases line up with TRBD1. Per germline, CDR1 SGHDN and CDR2 FVKESK. The V and J ends lost 1 base and 8 bases, in that order; junction bases with no gene match: 5. The CDR3 runs to 15 residues. The CDR3 here is CASSQVGQGLHEQFF. CDR3 DNA sequence: TGTGCCAGCAGCCAAGTGGGACAGGGGTTGCATGAGCAGTTCTTC.

The chain has TRBV7-6 and TRBJ1-1; 10 nucleotides align to TRBD1. V shed 5 bases and J 3 bases; nucleotides not matched to a gene: 9. The germline V gene encodes CDR1 SGHVS and CDR2 FNYEAQ. CDR3 length: 16 residues. CDR3 sequence reads: CASSLPTGGLDTEAFF. CDR3 sequence (DNA): TGTGCCAGCAGCCTCCCGACAGGGGGCTTGGACACTGAAGCTTTCTTT.

The rearrangement joins TRBV11-3 to TRBJ2-1; maybe TRBD1 (5 bases). The V gene lost 4 bases and the J gene lost 3 bases, with 10 bases spanning the gap. The CDR3 is 14 residues long. Germline-derived CDR1 and CDR2 are SGHNT and YENEEA. CDR3 DNA: TGTGCCAGCAGCTCTCAGGGTTTCTACAATGAGCAGTTCTTC. Protein sequence: CASSSQGFYNEQFF.

The chain carries TRBV5-4 and TRBJ1-6, with a tentative D call TRBD1 (6 bases). The CDR3 loop spans 13 amino acids. Trimming removed 3 bases at V and 12 bases at J, with 13 bases between. Germline CDR1 is SGHNT and CDR2 is YYREEE (reference sequence). CDR3 in amino acids: CASSYGGGRPLHF. CDR3 DNA: TGTGCCAGCAGCTACGGGGGCGGAAGACCCCTCCACTTT.

The chain couples TRBV28 to TRBJ2-5; either TRBD1 or TRBD2 may fit D (6 bases each). CDR1 and CDR2 (germline): MDHEN, SYDVKM. Trimming shortened V by 1 base and J by 1 base, and 13 bases separated the two germline ends. This CDR3 spans 16 amino acids. The CDR3 reads CASSLYIGGIQETQYF. CDR3 nucleotide sequence: TGTGCCAGCAGTTTATATATAGGGGGGATCCAAGAGACCCAGTACTTC.

CDR3 sequence reads: CASSLEFPSGSLLYEQYF. The DNA for the CDR3 is TGTGCCAGCAGCTTGGAGTTCCCTAGCGGCTCTCTCCTCTACGAGCAGTACTTC. This rearrangement joins TRBV5-4 to TRBJ2-7; 7 bases align to TRBD2. The CDR3 has 18 amino acids. Losses at the gene ends were 0 bases for V and 3 bases for J; bases not matched to a gene: 15. Looked up from germline, CDR1 is SGHNT and CDR2 is YYREEE (reference sequence).

The chain links TRBV28 to TRBJ1-4; 7 positions agree with TRBD1. This CDR3 is built from 15 residues. J gave up 7 bases and V 5 bases, and 10 bases lay outside the gene matches. Looked up from germline, CDR1 is MDHEN and CDR2 is SYDVKM. The CDR3 region is CASSTIRGLSEKLFF. DNA for the CDR3: TGTGCCAGCAGTACCATCAGGGGGTTAAGTGAAAAACTGTTTTTT.

This chain links TRBV2 with TRBJ2-6; D may match TRBD1 or TRBD2 (5 bases each). The germline V and J ends were trimmed by 7 bases and 0 bases, with 16 bases remaining between them. The CDR3 runs 17 residues. Germline CDR1 and CDR2: SNHLY and FYNNEI. The CDR3 region is CASKQSGLRSGANVLTF. The CDR3 bases are TGTGCCAGCAAACAGTCGGGGCTACGCTCTGGGGCCAACGTCCTGACTTTC. The whole variable domain, remainder taken from reference TRBV2 and TRBJ2-6, is EPEVTQTPSHQVTQMGQEVILRCVPISNHLYFYWYRQILGQKVEFLVSFYNNEISEKSEIFDDQFSVERPDGSNFTLKIRSTKLEDSAMYFCASKQSGLRSGANVLTFGAGSRLTVL.

V and J are TRBV6-1 and TRBJ1-5, with 7 bases fitting TRBD1. The CDR3 has 19 residues. Trimming removed 3 bases from V and 9 bases from J; junction bases left unmatched: 23. Looked up from germline, CDR1 is MNHNS and CDR2 is SASEGT. As DNA, the CDR3 is TGTGCCAGCAGTGAGAAATGGACAGGAGAGCCCCTTTTTACGTCGCCCCAGCATTTT. Its translation: CASSEKWTGEPLFTSPQHF.

This clone has a single count. The rearrangement links TRBV5-1 to TRBJ1-1, with D uncertain. CDR1 and CDR2 from the germline V gene are SGHRS and YFSETQ. With 4 bases removed from V and 0 bases from J, the gap between germline ends came to 10 bases. The CDR3 runs to 14 residues. CDR3 amino acids: CASSRDGVNTEAFF. For the CDR3, the DNA is TGCGCCAGCAGCCGTGACGGAGTGAACACTGAAGCTTTCTTT.

This chain uses TRBV4-1 with TRBJ2-2, with 11 positions matching TRBD2. The trim removed 1 base at V and 7 bases at J, leaving 11 bases unmatched. The CDR3 has 18 residues. Germline CDR1 and CDR2: MGHRA and YSYEKL. The CDR3 bases are TGCGCCAGCAGCCAAGTTCTACTAGCGGGAGATCCCTTCGGGGAGCTGTTTTTT. This codes for CASSQVLLAGDPFGELFF.

The V gene is TRBV10-2, the J gene TRBJ2-7; tentative D call: TRBD1 (6 bases). Germline CDR1 WSHSY, CDR2 SAAADI. CDR3 length: 13 residues. Trimming stripped 2 bases from V and 5 bases from J, with 10 bases between. In DNA, the CDR3 is TGCGCCAGCAGTGAGACAGGGATCGACGAGCAGTACTTC. Protein product: CASSETGIDEQYF.

The rearrangement uses TRBV11-2 and TRBJ1-6; no firm D call. Looked up from germline, CDR1 is SGHAT and CDR2 is FQNNGV. The CDR3 loop spans 13 amino acids. V gave up 1 base and J gave up 14 bases, with 12 bases separating them. The CDR3 coding sequence is TGTGCCAGCAGCTTAGTTAGGGATAAGACCCTCCACTTT. Its translation: CASSLVRDKTLHF.

CDR3 coding DNA: TGTGCCACCAGTGACCCCCGCCGGGGTCAGCCCCAGCATTTT. It codes for CATSDPRRGQPQHF. The rearrangement uses TRBV24-1 and TRBJ1-5; D is unresolved. Germline CDR1 is KGHDR and CDR2 is SFDVKD. Trimming pared 4 bases from V and 6 bases from J, leaving 12 bases between. The CDR3 runs 14 residues.

The genes are TRBV28 and TRBJ1-2; no reliable D call. The germline V gene encodes CDR1 MDHEN and CDR2 SYDVKM. The CDR3 is 15 amino acids. The V end was cut by 6 bases, the J end by 3 bases, with 17 bases between. CDR3 sequence: CASRYSSAEYYGYTF. The CDR3 DNA sequence: TGTGCCAGCAGATACAGTTCGGCAGAATACTATGGCTACACCTTC.

The chain carries TRBV20-1 and TRBJ1-6, with 7 bases identical to TRBD1. Germline V gene data show CDR1 as DFQATT and CDR2 as SNEGSKA (reference sequence). The CDR3 sequence is 15 residues long. Losses at the gene ends were 3 bases for V and 7 bases for J; bases not matched to a gene: 9. CDR3 DNA sequence: TGCAGTGCTAGTTCGATGGGACAGCCAAATTCACCCCTCCACTTT. This codes for CSASSMGQPNSPLHF.

V usage is TRBV2 and J usage is TRBJ1-1; 9 positions agree with TRBD1. Germline V lookup: CDR1 SNHLY, CDR2 FYNNEI. The V segment lost 6 bases and the J segment 5 bases; nucleotides outside the gene matches: 10. The CDR3 is made up of 15 amino acids. CDR3 loop: CASSVQGARSTEAFF. The CDR3 DNA reads TGTGCCAGCAGCGTACAGGGGGCACGTAGTACTGAAGCTTTCTTT.

The chain recombines TRBV7-9 with TRBJ1-1; no clear D gene. Looked up from germline, CDR1 is SEHNR and CDR2 is FQNEAQ (reference sequence). The germline V and J ends were trimmed by 5 bases and 5 bases, with 9 bases remaining between them. The CDR3 has 12 amino acids. The CDR3 DNA is TGTGCCAGCAGCAGCAGAGAGACTGAAGCTTTCTTT. It specifies CASSSRETEAFF. Filled out from reference TRBV7-9 and TRBJ1-1, the complete variable domain reads DTGVSQNPRHKITKRGQNVTFRCDPISEHNRLYWYRQTLGQGPEFLTYFQNEAQLEKSRLLSDRFSAERPKGSFSTLEIQRTEQGDSAMYLCASSSRETEAFFGQGTRLTVV.

CDR3 in amino acids: CASSERGTGELFF. The CDR3 DNA is TGCGCCAGCAGTGAAAGGGGCACCGGGGAGCTGTTTTTT. The gene calls are TRBV10-2 and TRBJ2-2; possible D gene TRBD1, 5 bases. The germline gives CDR1 WSHSY, CDR2 SAAADI. This CDR3 region has 13 residues. With 3 bases removed from V and 4 bases from J, the gap between germline ends came to 6 bases.

This sequence joins TRBV10-3 and TRBJ1-1, with D possibly matching TRBD1 (6 bases). V was clipped by 3 bases and J by 6 bases, with 11 bases between them. CDR1 and CDR2 (germline): ENHRY, SYGVKD. The CDR3 runs to 13 residues. The CDR3 loop is CAISDREGAEAFF. In DNA, the CDR3 is TGTGCCATCAGTGACAGGGAGGGGGCTGAAGCTTTCTTT.